This paragraph covers one T cell receptor (beta chain) sequence. Its antigen is unidentified. The sample belongs to a study of vaccination and CD4 T cells after COVID-19. Notes on the study in general: Within the convalescent patients, spike mono-reactivity was found in 304 of 307 vaccine-specific clones.

Researchers used the Oncomine TCR Beta short-read assay to sequence DNA from cultured CD4+ T cells. MiXCR, run by TCRdb on the PCR reads, gives a single entry per CDR3 protein. This sample has some 15,000 distinct CDR3 sequences, with about 55% found just once. The J segment lost 7 bases and the V segment lost 2 bases, leaving 9 bases of the junction unmatched. Germline lookup yields CDR1 WNHNN and CDR2 SYGVQD (reference sequence). The CDR3 is 15 amino acids. Treatment of the sample: approximately nine-day PBMC culture with coronavirus spike peptide pools or control peptides (ViraFEST assay). Researchers reported culturing two million PBMCs per well with approximately 10 IU/ml IL-2 and 10 ug/ml peptide pools.

The chain is built from TRBV10-1 and TRBJ2-3, with 7 bases lining up with TRBD2. This sequence was found in a human donor who had recovered from COVID-19. Input material: CD4+ T cells from blood, cultured in vitro. The CDR3 spells CASSEMTSSFHTQYF. CDR3 coding DNA: TGCGCCAGCAGTGAGATGACTAGCAGTTTCCATACGCAGTATTTT.